A selection of T cell receptor beta chains follows, all from one sample in a study of blood T cell repertoires in COVID-19. Some clones are missing from TCRdb's copy, which holds only in-frame ones; the method was immunoSEQ multiplex PCR. The sample lists over 100,000 clones; around four fifths were seen once. The sample was peripheral blood. The receptors derive from a woman aged 70-85 years with acute or convalescent COVID-19. The CDR3 runs from the conserved cysteine through the conserved F or W. A D gene is named only where the DNA matches it firmly. Clone sizes are given selectively: once, few, many, or a class where the clone is expanded.

D gene,V gene,J gene,clone size,CDR3 protein,CDR3 DNA
-,TRBV6-5,TRBJ1-5,-,CASSQRQFNQPQHF,TGTGCCAGCAGTCAGAGGCAGTTCAATCAGCCCCAGCATTTT
-,TRBV19,TRBJ1-2,-,CASSPHQTGRERGYTF,TGTGCCAGTAGCCCCCATCAGACAGGCAGAGAACGGGGCTACACCTTC
-,TRBV5-1,TRBJ2-5,-,CASSPTFQETQYF,TGCGCCAGCAGCCCGACTTTCCAAGAGACCCAGTACTTC
TRBD1,TRBV25-1,TRBJ1-5,-,CASTTGQGLNINQPQHF,TGTGCCAGCACTACCGGACAGGGTCTTAATATCAATCAGCCCCAGCATTTT
TRBD1,TRBV5-8,TRBJ1-5,once,CASSQNRGQGSNQPQHF,TGTGCCAGCAGCCAAAACAGGGGGCAGGGGAGCAATCAGCCCCAGCATTTT
TRBD1,TRBV18,TRBJ1-2,-,CASSNQGAGYGYTF,TGTGCCAGCTCAAATCAGGGGGCAGGCTATGGCTACACCTTC
TRBD2,TRBV19,TRBJ2-5,-,CASSISGTSGSPRETQYF,TGTGCCAGTAGTATCTCCGGGACTAGCGGGAGCCCGCGGGAGACCCAGTACTTC
-,TRBV19,TRBJ2-2,-,CASRPTGINTGELFF,TGTGCCAGTAGGCCCACAGGGATCAACACCGGGGAGCTGTTTTTT
-,TRBV28,TRBJ1-5,once,CASSSGGQPQHF,TGTGCCAGCAGTTCGGGCGGGCAGCCCCAGCATTTT
-,TRBV10-3,TRBJ2-5,-,CAISGGGGQETQYF,TGTGCCATCAGTGGAGGGGGGGGCCAAGAGACCCAGTACTTC
TRBD2,TRBV12-5,TRBJ2-4,-,CAGISGTRALYYIQYF,TGTGCTGGGATTTCCGGGACTAGGGCCCTATACTACATTCAGTACTTC